This entry lists 9 T cell receptor beta chains sequenced from one sample in a study of response to subunit inactivated influenza vaccine. TCRdb ran MiXCR on the RT-PCR reads and lists one entry per CDR3 protein. The table includes roughly 780,000 distinct CDR3 sequences, around 18% detected once. The source material was PBMCs from blood, sampled 5 days after vaccination. The receptors come from a man aged 45-65 years who received an inactivated influenza vaccine.

V gene TRBV2 combines with J gene TRBJ2-1; 9 nucleotides line up with TRBD1. Germline V gene lookup returns CDR1 SNHLY and CDR2 FYNNEI. This CDR3 comprises 16 residues. Germline trimming cut 3 bases from V and 6 bases from J; bases unmatched to any gene: 9. The CDR3 nucleotides read TGTGCCAGCAGTGATCCCGGGACAGGGAGGTCCAATGAGCAGTTCTTC. It encodes CASSDPGTGRSNEQFF.

The chain combines TRBV7-2 with TRBJ1-5; a possible D gene is TRBD1 (5 bases). This CDR3 is built from 15 residues. V was pared by 1 base and J by 3 bases, with 10 bases between. CDR1 and CDR2 (germline): SGHTA, FQGNSA. The CDR3 sequence: CASSLEWGNNQPQHF. Here the CDR3 DNA reads TGTGCCAGCAGCTTAGAGTGGGGGAACAATCAGCCCCAGCATTTT.

Only one count was recorded for this clonotype. This sequence joins TRBV6-2 or TRBV6-3 and TRBJ2-3; D remains ambiguous. Trimming removed 3 bases at V and 2 bases at J, with 27 bases between. The CDR3 covers 20 residues. Germline V CDR1 and CDR2: MNHEY, SVGEGT. CDR3 nucleotides: TGTGCCAGCAGTTATCGACGCTCTGGCGGATGGACGAATCCCACAGATACGCAGTATTTT. It yields the protein CASSYRRSGGWTNPTDTQYF.

The rearrangement joins TRBV7-2 to TRBJ2-5, with 9 bases lining up with TRBD2. The CDR3 consists of 16 residues. The V gene's germline CDR1 is SGHTA and CDR2 FQGNSA. Losses at the gene ends were 3 bases for V and 4 bases for J; bases not matched to a gene: 9. CDR3 residues: CASSLRGGRWAETQYF. The CDR3 DNA reads as TGTGCCAGCAGCTTGCGGGGGGGGCGCTGGGCAGAGACCCAGTACTTC.

This clonotype came up many times. V and J are TRBV20-1 and TRBJ2-1; D is possibly TRBD1 or TRBD2 (5 bases each). Germline CDR1 and CDR2: DFQATT and SNEGSKA (reference sequence). The V and J ends lost 2 bases and 9 bases respectively, with 20 bases between them. The CDR3 has 15 residues. Written as DNA, the CDR3 is TGCAGTGCTAGACCAACGGGGCACCACTACGGTGAGCAGTTCTTC. Translation gives CSARPTGHHYGEQFF.

The chain combines TRBV5-5 with TRBJ1-6, with D perhaps matching TRBD1 (5 bases). Germline CDR1 and CDR2: SGHKS and YYEKEE (reference sequence). V gave up 0 bases and J gave up 4 bases, with 17 bases separating them. CDR3 size: 18 residues. The CDR3 DNA reads TGTGCCAGCAGCTTGGAGTGGGGGGGAGGGGAATATAATTCACCCCTCCACTTT. Amino acids: CASSLEWGGGEYNSPLHF.

To note about this clonotype: Since a much larger clone is just one base distant, this may be a read error. This CDR3 is CASSLWAYNEQFF. For the CDR3, the DNA is TGTGCCAGCAGCTTATGGGCCTACAATGAGCAGTTCTTC. This sequence joins TRBV7-2 and TRBJ2-1; no firm D call. CDR3 size: 13 residues. Germline V CDR1 and CDR2: SGHTA, FQGNSA. Trimming removed 2 bases from V and 2 bases from J, with 4 bases in between.

This clonotype was found a few times. The gene calls are TRBV7-9 and TRBJ2-2, with 7 bases that match TRBD1. Trimming took 4 bases from V and 1 from J; bases not matched to a gene: 6. This CDR3 has 16 residues. The germline CDR1 and CDR2 sequences are SEHNR and FQNEAQ (reference sequence). The CDR3 sequence: CASSSETGKNTGELFF. In nucleotides, the CDR3 is TGTGCCAGCAGCTCGGAGACAGGGAAGAACACCGGGGAGCTGTTTTTT.

This clonotype was observed a handful of times. The chain employs TRBV9 and TRBJ1-5; a possible D gene is TRBD1 (6 bases). This CDR3 contains 14 residues. Germline V CDR1 and CDR2: SGDLS, YYNGEE. V was trimmed by 2 bases and J by 1 base, leaving 7 bases between them. In DNA form, the CDR3 reads TGTGCCAGCAGCGTTGGGACAAGCAATCAGCCCCAGCATTTT. Encoded protein: CASSVGTSNQPQHF. The full variable domain, rest sourced from reference TRBV9 and TRBJ1-5, is DSGVTQTPKHLITATGQRVTLRCSPRSGDLSVYWYQQSLDQGLQFLIQYYNGEERAKGNILERFSAQQFPDLHSELNLSSLELGDSALYFCASSVGTSNQPQHFGDGTRLSIL.